A selection of T cell receptor beta chains follows, all from one sample in a study of T cells in Graves' hyperthyroidism and ophthalmopathy. MiXCR, run by TCRdb on the multiplex PCR reads, gives a single entry per CDR3 protein. Of approximately 600,000 distinct CDR3 sequences in the sample, under 15% were seen once. The sequencing input was blood. These receptors originate from a woman aged 40 to 50 with Graves' ophthalmopathy. Each CDR3 is given with its conserved first and last residue. A D gene is named only where the DNA matches it firmly. Expanded clones get a size class; other rows say once, few or many, or leave the size out.

d_call	j_call	clone_size	v_call	cdr3_aa	cdr3_nt
.	TRBJ1-4	.	TRBV12-3/TRBV12-4	CASRLQGTNEKLFF	TGTGCCAGCAGATTGCAGGGGACTAATGAAAAACTGTTTTTT
.	TRBJ1-4	.	TRBV2	CASSEEAGTPLNEKLFF	TGTGCCAGCAGTGAAGAAGCAGGGACGCCCCTTAATGAAAAACTGTTTTTT
TRBD1	TRBJ2-2	few	TRBV5-4	CASSFGQATGELFF	TGTGCCAGCAGCTTCGGACAGGCCACCGGGGAGCTGTTTTTT
.	TRBJ1-2	many	TRBV7-2	CASRATGSYGYTF	TGTGCCAGCAGAGCCACAGGGAGCTATGGCTACACCTTC
.	TRBJ1-1	many	TRBV30	CAWTPGRTEAFF	TGTGCCTGGACCCCAGGGAGGACTGAAGCTTTCTTT
.	TRBJ2-6	many	TRBV6-1	CASREQGGANVLTF	TGTGCCAGCAGGGAACAGGGTGGGGCCAACGTCCTGACTTTC
TRBD1	TRBJ1-1	many	TRBV29-1	CSALQGYWAEAFF	TGCAGCGCCTTACAGGGGTATTGGGCTGAAGCTTTCTTT
TRBD1	TRBJ1-2	many	TRBV6-5	CASRMDRGYGYTF	TGTGCCAGCAGAATGGACAGGGGGTATGGCTACACCTTC
.	TRBJ1-1	many	TRBV19	CASSTMDTMTEAFF	TGTGCCAGTAGTACCATGGATACAATGACTGAAGCTTTCTTT
.	TRBJ2-5	few	TRBV14	CASSPITLGTQYF	TGTGCCAGCAGCCCGATCACATTAGGGACCCAGTACTTC
.	TRBJ2-7	many	TRBV28	CASSENRDEGYEQYF	TGTGCCAGCAGTGAAAACAGGGACGAGGGGTACGAGCAGTACTTC
.	TRBJ2-7	many	TRBV11-1	CASSQPGVPNEQYF	TGTGCCAGCAGTCAACCCGGGGTACCGAACGAGCAGTACTTC
.	TRBJ1-5	many	TRBV19	CASSRTSGYGPYSNQPQHF	TGTGCCAGTAGTCGTACCTCAGGGTACGGTCCTTATAGCAATCAGCCCCAGCATTTT
.	TRBJ2-1	.	TRBV30	CAWSPLGPSRVDEQFF	TGTGCCTGGAGTCCGCTGGGACCTAGCAGGGTAGATGAGCAGTTCTTC
.	TRBJ2-2	.	TRBV6-1	CAGRDQNTGELFF	TGTGCCGGTAGGGACCAGAACACCGGGGAGCTGTTTTTT
.	TRBJ2-5	many	TRBV12-3/TRBV12-4	CASSSPRPGGAQYF	TGTGCCAGCAGTTCCCCCCGACCAGGAGGAGCCCAGTACTTC
.	TRBJ2-2	.	TRBV5-1	CASSFPAAELPGELFF	TGCGCCAGCAGCTTCCCCGCGGCAGAACTGCCCGGGGAGCTGTTTTTT
TRBD2	TRBJ2-2	few	TRBV19	CASSQLAGVPGELFF	TGTGCCAGTAGTCAGCTAGCGGGGGTACCCGGGGAGCTGTTTTTT
.	TRBJ1-2	medium-sized	TRBV12-3/TRBV12-4	CASSLGHYGYTF	TGTGCCAGCAGTTTGGGACACTATGGCTACACCTTC
.	TRBJ1-1	many	TRBV30	CAWSVPRRGRILTEAFF	TGTGCCTGGAGTGTACCACGCAGGGGCCGGATCCTCACTGAAGCTTTCTTT
TRBD1	TRBJ1-5	many	TRBV19	CASSDRTGVNQPQHF	TGTGCCAGTAGTGATCGGACAGGGGTCAATCAGCCCCAGCATTTT
.	TRBJ1-1	.	TRBV12-3/TRBV12-4	CASSLTGGGAFF	TGTGCCAGCAGTCTCACAGGTGGGGGAGCTTTCTTT
.	TRBJ2-7	many	TRBV12-3/TRBV12-4	CASRPGEGEQYF	TGTGCCAGCCGGCCAGGGGAAGGGGAGCAGTACTTC
TRBD1	TRBJ2-2	many	TRBV29-1	CSVSTGFDTGELFF	TGCAGCGTTTCGACAGGGTTCGACACCGGGGAGCTGTTTTTT
TRBD2	TRBJ2-7	.	TRBV5-1	CASGTGLGMEHEQYF	TGCGCCAGCGGGACGGGACTAGGAATGGAACACGAGCAGTACTTC
.	TRBJ2-3	many	TRBV28	CASSLELRTRSTDTQYF	TGTGCCAGCAGTTTGGAGTTGCGGACACGTAGCACAGATACGCAGTATTTT
.	TRBJ2-2	.	TRBV10-3	CAIRLEGTGELFF	TGTGCCATCAGGTTGGAGGGAACCGGGGAGCTGTTTTTT
.	TRBJ1-2	many	TRBV7-2	CASSTAQGDHSGYTF	TGTGCCAGCAGCACGGCACAGGGTGATCACTCTGGCTACACCTTC
TRBD1	TRBJ1-5	many	TRBV28	CASSLGQGPNQPQHF	TGTGCCAGCAGTCTGGGACAGGGCCCCAATCAGCCCCAGCATTTT
.	TRBJ1-1	many	TRBV30	CAYLSGQRAFF	TGTGCCTACCTGTCTGGGCAGAGGGCTTTCTTT
.	TRBJ2-2	many	TRBV28	CASSNGGFTGELFF	TGTGCCAGCAGTAACGGAGGGTTCACCGGGGAGCTGTTTTTT
.	TRBJ1-1	many	TRBV20-1	CSARMGHMNTEAFF	TGCAGTGCTAGAATGGGGCACATGAACACTGAAGCTTTCTTT
TRBD1	TRBJ2-7	many	TRBV24-1	CATSDAGTGEGYEQYF	TGTGCCACCAGTGATGCCGGGACAGGGGAAGGCTACGAGCAGTACTTC
.	TRBJ2-7	many	TRBV6-5	CASSYSGQGGWDEQYF	TGTGCCAGCAGTTACTCCGGACAGGGAGGGTGGGACGAGCAGTACTTC
TRBD1	TRBJ1-2	many	TRBV6-5	CASSRTGTSINYGYTF	TGTGCCAGCAGTCGGACAGGAACCTCGATTAACTATGGCTACACCTTC
TRBD1	TRBJ2-7	many	TRBV28	CASSPTGQYEQYF	TGTGCCAGCAGTCCGACGGGACAGTACGAGCAGTACTTC
.	TRBJ2-4	many	TRBV18	CASSAQVAKNIQYF	TGTGCCAGCTCAGCGCAGGTAGCCAAAAACATTCAGTACTTC
.	TRBJ2-7	many	TRBV6-1	CASSERGALRRTSSYEQYF	TGTGCCAGCAGTGAAAGGGGGGCTTTGAGGCGGACCAGCTCCTACGAGCAGTACTTC
.	TRBJ2-7	many	TRBV6-5	CASSYGDGPYEQYF	TGTGCCAGCAGTTACGGGGACGGACCTTACGAGCAGTACTTC
.	TRBJ1-5	.	TRBV20-1	CSATGSSGNQPQHF	TGCAGTGCTACGGGCTCCAGCGGAAATCAGCCCCAGCATTTT
TRBD1	TRBJ2-5	many	TRBV6-1	CASRDRGREETQYF	TGTGCCAGCAGGGACAGGGGACGAGAAGAGACCCAGTACTTC
.	TRBJ1-1	few	TRBV28	CASSLETTLNTEAFF	TGTGCCAGCAGTCTTGAGACAACCTTGAACACTGAAGCTTTCTTT
.	TRBJ2-2	many	TRBV6-2/TRBV6-3	CASNEAGTGELFF	TGTGCCAGCAACGAAGCTGGCACCGGGGAGCTGTTTTTT
TRBD2	TRBJ2-7	many	TRBV7-8	CASSLVLAGTYEQYF	TGTGCCAGCAGCTTAGTGCTAGCGGGGACCTACGAGCAGTACTTC
.	TRBJ2-7	.	TRBV28	CASSQTGEEQYF	TGTGCCAGCAGTCAGACAGGCGAAGAGCAGTACTTC
TRBD2	TRBJ2-1	many	TRBV29-1	CSVEREARNEQFF	TGCAGCGTTGAGCGGGAGGCCAGGAATGAGCAGTTCTTC
.	TRBJ2-5	.	TRBV4-2	CASSQDMGGEEETQYF	TGTGCCAGCAGCCAAGATATGGGCGGCGAAGAAGAGACCCAGTACTTC
TRBD2	TRBJ2-7	many	TRBV20-1	CSARDRLAGVEQYF	TGCAGTGCTAGAGACCGACTAGCGGGAGTCGAGCAGTACTTC
.	TRBJ2-2	many	TRBV9	CASMTGNTGELFF	TGTGCCAGCATGACAGGGAACACCGGGGAGCTGTTTTTT
TRBD2	TRBJ2-5	.	TRBV11-2	CASSLDPTSGSLRETQYF	TGTGCCAGCAGCTTAGATCCAACTAGCGGGAGTCTTAGGGAGACCCAGTACTTC
.	TRBJ1-1	.	TRBV6-2/TRBV6-3	CASGMGVGNMNTEAFF	TGTGCCAGCGGGATGGGAGTGGGCAATATGAACACTGAAGCTTTCTTT
TRBD1	TRBJ1-2	many	TRBV11-1	CASSSIPGTGGGDGYTF	TGTGCCAGCAGCTCTATCCCCGGGACAGGAGGTGGGGATGGCTACACCTTC
.	TRBJ1-2	few	TRBV11-2	CASSPDGRGLYGYTF	TGTGCCAGCAGCCCGGATGGCAGGGGTCTCTATGGCTACACCTTC
.	TRBJ1-1	.	TRBV12-3/TRBV12-4	CASSSSDLNTEAFF	TGTGCCAGCAGTTCTTCTGACTTGAACACTGAAGCTTTCTTT
.	TRBJ2-7	many	TRBV7-2	CASSQGLPGEEQYF	TGTGCCAGCAGCCAGGGACTTCCAGGGGAGGAGCAGTACTTC
.	TRBJ2-2	many	TRBV6-5	CASTGSSTGELFF	TGTGCCAGCACCGGTTCATCCACCGGGGAGCTGTTTTTT
.	TRBJ2-7	many	TRBV28	CASGGRLSYEQYF	TGTGCCAGCGGAGGGAGACTCTCCTACGAGCAGTACTTC
.	TRBJ2-7	.	TRBV6-5	CASSYGGGDHEQYF	TGTGCCAGCAGTTACGGGGGCGGGGACCACGAGCAGTACTTC
TRBD2	TRBJ2-7	.	TRBV19	CASSLQSSGSPNEQYF	TGTGCCAGTAGTCTCCAATCTAGCGGGAGTCCCAACGAGCAGTACTTC
.	TRBJ1-2	.	TRBV20-1	CSASRPENYGYTF	TGCAGTGCTAGCCGTCCGGAAAACTATGGCTACACCTTC